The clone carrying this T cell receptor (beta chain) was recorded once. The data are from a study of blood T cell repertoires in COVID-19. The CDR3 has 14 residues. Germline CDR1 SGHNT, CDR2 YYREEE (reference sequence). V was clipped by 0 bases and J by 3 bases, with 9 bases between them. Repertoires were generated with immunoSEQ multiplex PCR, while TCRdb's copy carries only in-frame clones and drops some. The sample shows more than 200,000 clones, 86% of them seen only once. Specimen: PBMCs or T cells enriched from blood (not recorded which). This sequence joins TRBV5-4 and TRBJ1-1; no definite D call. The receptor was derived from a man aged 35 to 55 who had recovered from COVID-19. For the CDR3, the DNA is TGTGCCAGCAGCTTGGCTGGGCCAGACACTGAAGCTTTCTTT. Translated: CASSLAGPDTEAFF.